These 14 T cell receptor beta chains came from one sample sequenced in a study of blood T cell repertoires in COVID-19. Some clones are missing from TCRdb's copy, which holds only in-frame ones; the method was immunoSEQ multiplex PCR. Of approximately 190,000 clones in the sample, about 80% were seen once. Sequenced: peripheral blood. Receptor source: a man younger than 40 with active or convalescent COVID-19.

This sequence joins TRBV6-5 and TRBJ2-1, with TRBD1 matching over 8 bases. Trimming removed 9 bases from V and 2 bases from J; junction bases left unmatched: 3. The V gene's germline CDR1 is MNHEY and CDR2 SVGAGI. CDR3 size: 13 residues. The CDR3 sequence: CASSGGAYNEQFF. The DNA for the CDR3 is TGTGCCAGTTCAGGGGGCGCCTACAATGAGCAGTTCTTC.

CDR3 residues: CSVDSLAGLSSYNEQFF. CDR3 DNA: TGCAGCGTTGATAGTCTAGCGGGGTTGAGTTCCTACAATGAGCAGTTCTTC. The rearrangement links TRBV29-1 to TRBJ2-1; 9 bases fit TRBD2. Germline trimming cut 3 bases from V and 1 base from J; bases unmatched to any gene: 10. The germline V gene encodes CDR1 SQVTM and CDR2 ANQGSEA. The CDR3 spans 17 residues.

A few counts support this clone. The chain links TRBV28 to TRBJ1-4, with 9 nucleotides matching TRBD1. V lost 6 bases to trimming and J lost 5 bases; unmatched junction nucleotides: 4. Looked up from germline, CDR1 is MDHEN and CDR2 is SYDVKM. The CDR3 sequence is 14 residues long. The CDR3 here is CASSHDRGNEKLFF. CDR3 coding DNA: TGTGCCAGCAGCCACGACAGGGGGAATGAAAAACTGTTTTTT.

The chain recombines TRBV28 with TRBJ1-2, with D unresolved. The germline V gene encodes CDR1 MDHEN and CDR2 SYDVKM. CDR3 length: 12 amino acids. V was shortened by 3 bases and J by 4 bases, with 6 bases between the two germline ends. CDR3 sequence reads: CASSFSSYGYTF. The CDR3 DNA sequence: TGTGCCAGCAGTTTCTCCAGCTATGGCTACACCTTC.

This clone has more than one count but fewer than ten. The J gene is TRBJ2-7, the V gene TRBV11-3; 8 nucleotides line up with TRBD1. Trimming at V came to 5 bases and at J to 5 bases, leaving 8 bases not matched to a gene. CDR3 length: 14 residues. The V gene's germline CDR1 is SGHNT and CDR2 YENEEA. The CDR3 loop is CASSTGQGLDEQYF. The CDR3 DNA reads TGTGCCAGCAGCACCGGACAGGGCTTGGACGAGCAGTACTTC.

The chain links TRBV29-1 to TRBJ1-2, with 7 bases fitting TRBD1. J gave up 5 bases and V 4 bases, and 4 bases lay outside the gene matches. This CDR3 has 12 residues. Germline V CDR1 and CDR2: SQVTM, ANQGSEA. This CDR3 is CSVVRGLYGYTF. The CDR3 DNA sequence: TGCAGCGTTGTAAGGGGGCTATATGGCTACACCTTC.

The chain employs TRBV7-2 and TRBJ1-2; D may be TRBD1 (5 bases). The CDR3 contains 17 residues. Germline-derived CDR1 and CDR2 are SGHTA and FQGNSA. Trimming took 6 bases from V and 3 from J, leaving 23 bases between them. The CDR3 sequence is CASRPRSAGDADYGYTF. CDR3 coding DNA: TGTGCCAGCAGACCTCGTTCTGCGGGGGATGCGGACTATGGCTACACCTTC.

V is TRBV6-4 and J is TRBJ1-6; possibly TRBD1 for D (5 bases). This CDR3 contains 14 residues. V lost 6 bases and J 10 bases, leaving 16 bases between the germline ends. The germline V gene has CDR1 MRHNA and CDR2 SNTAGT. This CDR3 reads CASSLTENGSPLHF. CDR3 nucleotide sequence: TGTGCCAGCAGCTTGACAGAGAACGGATCACCCCTCCACTTT.

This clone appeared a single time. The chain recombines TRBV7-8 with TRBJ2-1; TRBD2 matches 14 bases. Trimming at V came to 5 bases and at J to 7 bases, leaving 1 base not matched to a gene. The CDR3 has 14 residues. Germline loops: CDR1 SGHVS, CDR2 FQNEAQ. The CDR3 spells CASSGTSGRNEQFF. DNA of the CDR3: TGTGCCAGCAGCGGGACTAGCGGGAGAAATGAGCAGTTCTTC.

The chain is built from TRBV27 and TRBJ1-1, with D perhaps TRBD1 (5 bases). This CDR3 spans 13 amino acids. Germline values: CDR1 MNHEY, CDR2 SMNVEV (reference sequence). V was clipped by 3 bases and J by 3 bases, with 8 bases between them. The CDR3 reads CASSFPGDTEAFF. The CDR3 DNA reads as TGTGCCAGCAGTTTCCCGGGGGACACTGAAGCTTTCTTT.

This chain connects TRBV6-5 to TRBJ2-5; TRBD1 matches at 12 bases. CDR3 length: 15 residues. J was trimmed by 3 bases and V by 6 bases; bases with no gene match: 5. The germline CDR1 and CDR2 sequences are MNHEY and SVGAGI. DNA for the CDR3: TGTGCCAGCAGGGGGACAGGGGGCTCGGAAGAGACCCAGTACTTC. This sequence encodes CASRGTGGSEETQYF.

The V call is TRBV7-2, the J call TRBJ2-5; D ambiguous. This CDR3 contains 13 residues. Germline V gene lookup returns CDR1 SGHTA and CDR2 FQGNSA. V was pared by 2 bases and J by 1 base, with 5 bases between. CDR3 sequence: CASSLYSQETQYF. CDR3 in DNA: TGTGCCAGCAGCTTATACAGCCAAGAGACCCAGTACTTC.

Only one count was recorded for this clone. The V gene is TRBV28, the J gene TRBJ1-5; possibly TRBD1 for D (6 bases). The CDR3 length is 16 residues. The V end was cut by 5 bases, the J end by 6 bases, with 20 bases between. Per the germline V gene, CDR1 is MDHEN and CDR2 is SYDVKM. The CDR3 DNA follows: TGTGCCAGCAGTGGAGGAACAGGGCGATTCGGTCAGCCCCAGCATTTT. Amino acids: CASSGGTGRFGQPQHF.

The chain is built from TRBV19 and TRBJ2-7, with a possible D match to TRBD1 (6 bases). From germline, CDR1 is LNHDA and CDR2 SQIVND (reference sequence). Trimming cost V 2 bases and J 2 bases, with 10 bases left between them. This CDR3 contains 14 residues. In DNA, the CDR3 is TGTGCCAGTAGTATACAGGGGCCTCCCTACGAGCAGTACTTC. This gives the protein CASSIQGPPYEQYF. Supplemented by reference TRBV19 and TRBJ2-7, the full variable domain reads DGGITQSPKYLFRKEGQNVTLSCEQNLNHDAMYWYRQDPGQGLRLIYYSQIVNDFQKGDIAEGYSVSREKKESFPLTVTSAQKNPTAFYLCASSIQGPPYEQYFGPGTRLTVT.